This T cell receptor (beta chain) derives from a study of T-cell reconstitution after alpha-beta-depleted transplantation in children. Comments on this clonotype: The antigen remains unidentified.

Study-level results: Reportedly, roughly two months post-transplant, alpha-beta T cells arose from several hundred expanded graft clones.

During its preparation, the TCRbeta library received unique molecular identifiers. TCRdb called the PCR reads again in MiXCR, with one record for every CDR3 protein. The data show 280,000 or so distinct CDR3 sequences, around 10% seen once. The CDR3 runs to 16 residues. The V gene lost 0 bases and the J gene lost 5 bases, with 14 bases spanning the gap. Germline V gene lookup returns CDR1 SGHRS and CDR2 YFSETQ. The material sequenced was peripheral blood, taken 180 days after TCRalphabeta/CD19-depleted stem cell transplant. The chain carries TRBV5-1 and TRBJ2-2; possibly TRBD2 for D (5 bases). The sequence came from a male patient between 2 and 15 years old who had a stem cell transplant for chronic granulomatous disease, so the T cells may come from the graft donor. The CDR3 region is CASSLDVGVTTGELFF. CDR3 nucleotides: TGCGCCAGCAGCTTGGATGTGGGAGTGACTACCGGGGAGCTGTTTTTT.